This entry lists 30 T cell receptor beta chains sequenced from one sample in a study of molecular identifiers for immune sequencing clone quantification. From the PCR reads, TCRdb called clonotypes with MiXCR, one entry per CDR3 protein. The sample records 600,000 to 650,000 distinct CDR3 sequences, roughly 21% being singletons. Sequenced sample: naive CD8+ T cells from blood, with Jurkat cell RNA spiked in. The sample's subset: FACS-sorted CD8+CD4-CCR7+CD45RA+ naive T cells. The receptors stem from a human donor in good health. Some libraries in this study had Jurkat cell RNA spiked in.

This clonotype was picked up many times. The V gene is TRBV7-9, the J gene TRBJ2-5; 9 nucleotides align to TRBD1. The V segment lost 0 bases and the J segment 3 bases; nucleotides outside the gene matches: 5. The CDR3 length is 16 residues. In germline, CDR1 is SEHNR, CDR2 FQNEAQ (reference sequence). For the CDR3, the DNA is TGTGCCAGCAGCTTAGCACCGGGACAGGGCGAAGAGACCCAGTACTTC. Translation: CASSLAPGQGEETQYF.

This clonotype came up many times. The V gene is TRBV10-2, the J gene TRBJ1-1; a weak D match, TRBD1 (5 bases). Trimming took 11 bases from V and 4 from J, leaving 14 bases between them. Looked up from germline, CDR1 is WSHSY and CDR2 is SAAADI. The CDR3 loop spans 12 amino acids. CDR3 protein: CARRPTVTEAFF. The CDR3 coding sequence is TGCGCCCGCCGACCGACAGTCACTGAAGCTTTCTTT.

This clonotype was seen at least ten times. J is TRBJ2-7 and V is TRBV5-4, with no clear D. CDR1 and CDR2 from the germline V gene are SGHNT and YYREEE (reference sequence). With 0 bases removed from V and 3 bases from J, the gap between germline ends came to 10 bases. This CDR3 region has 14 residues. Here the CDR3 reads CASSLAAASYEQYF. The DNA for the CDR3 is TGTGCCAGCAGCTTGGCCGCGGCGAGCTACGAGCAGTACTTC.

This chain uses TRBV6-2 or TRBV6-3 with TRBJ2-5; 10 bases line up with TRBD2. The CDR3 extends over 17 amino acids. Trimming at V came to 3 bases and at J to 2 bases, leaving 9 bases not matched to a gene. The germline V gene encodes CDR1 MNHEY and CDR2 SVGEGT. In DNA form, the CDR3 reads TGTGCCAGCAGTTATTTTGCCGGGACTAGCGTACAAGAGACCCAGTACTTC. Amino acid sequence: CASSYFAGTSVQETQYF.

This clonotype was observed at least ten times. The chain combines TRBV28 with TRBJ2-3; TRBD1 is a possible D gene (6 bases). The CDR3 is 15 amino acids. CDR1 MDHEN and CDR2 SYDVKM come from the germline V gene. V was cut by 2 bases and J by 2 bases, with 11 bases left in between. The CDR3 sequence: CASSLTRDITDTQYF. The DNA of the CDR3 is TGTGCCAGCAGTTTAACACGGGACATCACAGATACGCAGTATTTT.

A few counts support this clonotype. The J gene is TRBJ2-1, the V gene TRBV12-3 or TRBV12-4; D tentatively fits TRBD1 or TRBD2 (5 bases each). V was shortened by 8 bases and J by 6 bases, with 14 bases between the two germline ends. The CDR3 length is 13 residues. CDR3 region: CASWEQGGNEQFF. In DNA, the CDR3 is TGTGCCAGCTGGGAGCAGGGCGGCAATGAGCAGTTCTTC.

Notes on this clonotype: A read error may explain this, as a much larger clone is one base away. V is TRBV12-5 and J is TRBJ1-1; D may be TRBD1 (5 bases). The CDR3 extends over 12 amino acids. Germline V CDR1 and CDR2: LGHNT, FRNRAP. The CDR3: CAGGLGDSEAFF. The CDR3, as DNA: TGTGCTGGTGGTTTGGGAGACAGTGAAGCTTTCTTT.

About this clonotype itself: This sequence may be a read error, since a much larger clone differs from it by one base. The CDR3 DNA follows: TGTGCCAGCGGAGCGGGGGCCCAAGAGACCCAGTACTTC. Protein product: CASGAGAQETQYF. This chain connects TRBV2 to TRBJ2-5; 8 positions agree with TRBD2. Germline CDR1 is SNHLY and CDR2 is FYNNEI. The CDR3 has 13 residues. V shed 8 bases and J 1 base; nucleotides not matched to a gene: 3.

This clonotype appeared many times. For the CDR3, the DNA is TGTGCCAGCAGCTTCCGTCAGGTTCGGGGAGGGCAGTTCTTC. Protein product: CASSFRQVRGGQFF. V is TRBV5-4 and J is TRBJ2-1; a weak D match, TRBD2 (6 bases). Trimming took off 2 bases at V and 12 bases at J, with 18 bases between the two ends. CDR3 length: 14 residues. Germline CDR1 and CDR2: SGHNT and YYREEE (reference sequence).

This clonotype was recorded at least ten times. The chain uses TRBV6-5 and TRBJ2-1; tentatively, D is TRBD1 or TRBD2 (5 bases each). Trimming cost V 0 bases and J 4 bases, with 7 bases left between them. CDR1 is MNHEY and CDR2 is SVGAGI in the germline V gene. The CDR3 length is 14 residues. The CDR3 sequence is CASSYSWGYNEQFF. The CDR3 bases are TGTGCCAGCAGTTACTCATGGGGGTACAATGAGCAGTTCTTC.

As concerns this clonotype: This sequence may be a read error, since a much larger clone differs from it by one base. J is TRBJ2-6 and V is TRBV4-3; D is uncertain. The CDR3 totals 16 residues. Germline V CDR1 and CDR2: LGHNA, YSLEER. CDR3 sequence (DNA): TGCTCCAGCAGCCAGCAGCATAGTAGTGTGGCCAACGTCCTGACTTTC. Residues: CSSSQQHSSVANVLTF.

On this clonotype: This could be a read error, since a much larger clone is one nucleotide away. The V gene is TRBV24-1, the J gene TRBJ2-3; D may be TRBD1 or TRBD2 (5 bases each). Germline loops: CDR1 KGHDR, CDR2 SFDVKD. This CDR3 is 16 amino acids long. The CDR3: CAISDQAVGTTDTQYF. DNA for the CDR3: TGTGCCATCAGTGATCAAGCCGTTGGGACCACAGATACGCAGTATTTT.

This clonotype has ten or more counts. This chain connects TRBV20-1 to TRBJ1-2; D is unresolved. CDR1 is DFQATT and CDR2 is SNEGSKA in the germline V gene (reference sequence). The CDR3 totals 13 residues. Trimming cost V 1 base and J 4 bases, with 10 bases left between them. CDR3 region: CSARAPGGYGYTF. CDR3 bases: TGCAGTGCTAGAGCGCCTGGCGGCTATGGCTACACCTTC.

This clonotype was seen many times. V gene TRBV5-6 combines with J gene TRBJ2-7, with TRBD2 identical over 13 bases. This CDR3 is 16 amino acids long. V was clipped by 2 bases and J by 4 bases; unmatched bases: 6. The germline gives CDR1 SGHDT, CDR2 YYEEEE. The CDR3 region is CASSLAVLAGGYEQYF. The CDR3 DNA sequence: TGTGCCAGCAGCTTAGCCGTACTAGCGGGAGGGTACGAGCAGTACTTC.

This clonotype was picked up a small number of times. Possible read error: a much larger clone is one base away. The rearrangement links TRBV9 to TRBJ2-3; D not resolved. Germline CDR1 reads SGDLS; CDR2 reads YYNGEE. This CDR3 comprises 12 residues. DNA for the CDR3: TGTGCCAGCAGCGTAGAAGCAGATACGCGGTATTTT. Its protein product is CASSVEADTRYF.

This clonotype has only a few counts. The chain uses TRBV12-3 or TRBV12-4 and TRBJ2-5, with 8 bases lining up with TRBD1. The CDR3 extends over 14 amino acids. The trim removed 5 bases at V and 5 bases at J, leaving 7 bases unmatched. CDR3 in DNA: TGTGCCAGCAGTGCCATCGGGACAGGCGAGACCCAGTACTTC. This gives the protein CASSAIGTGETQYF.

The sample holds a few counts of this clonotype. The CDR3 bases are TGTGCCACCACGGGGTCCGATACGCAGTATTTT. It translates to CATTGSDTQYF. The J gene is TRBJ2-3, the V gene TRBV10-3; D is possibly TRBD2 (5 bases). Deletions cut 10 bases from V and 6 bases from J, with 11 bases between. The germline V gene encodes CDR1 ENHRY and CDR2 SYGVKD. The CDR3 totals 11 residues.

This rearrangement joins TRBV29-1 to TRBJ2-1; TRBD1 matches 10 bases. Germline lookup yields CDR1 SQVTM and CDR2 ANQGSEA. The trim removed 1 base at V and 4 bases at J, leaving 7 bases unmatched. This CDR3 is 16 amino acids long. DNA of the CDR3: TGCAGCGTTGAAGGATGGGGGACAGGGGAATACAATGAGCAGTTCTTC. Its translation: CSVEGWGTGEYNEQFF.

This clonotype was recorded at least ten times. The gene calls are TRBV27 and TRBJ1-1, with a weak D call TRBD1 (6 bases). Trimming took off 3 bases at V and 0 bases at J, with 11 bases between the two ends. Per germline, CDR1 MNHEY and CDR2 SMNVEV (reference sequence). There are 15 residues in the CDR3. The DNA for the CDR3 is TGTGCCAGCAGTTTGTCAGGGGTCCTGAACACTGAAGCTTTCTTT. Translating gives CASSLSGVLNTEAFF.

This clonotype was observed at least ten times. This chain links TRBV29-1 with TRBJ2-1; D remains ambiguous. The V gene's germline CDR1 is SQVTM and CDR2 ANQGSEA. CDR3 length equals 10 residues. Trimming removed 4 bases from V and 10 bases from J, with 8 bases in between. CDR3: CSVVLREQFF. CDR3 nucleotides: TGCAGCGTTGTGTTACGGGAGCAGTTCTTC.

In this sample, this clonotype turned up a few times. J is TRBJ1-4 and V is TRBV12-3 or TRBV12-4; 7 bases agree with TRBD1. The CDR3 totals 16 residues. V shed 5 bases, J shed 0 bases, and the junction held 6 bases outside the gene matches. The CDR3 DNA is TGTGCCAGCAGTGCGACAGGGTCGGCAACTAATGAAAAACTGTTTTTT. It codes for CASSATGSATNEKLFF.

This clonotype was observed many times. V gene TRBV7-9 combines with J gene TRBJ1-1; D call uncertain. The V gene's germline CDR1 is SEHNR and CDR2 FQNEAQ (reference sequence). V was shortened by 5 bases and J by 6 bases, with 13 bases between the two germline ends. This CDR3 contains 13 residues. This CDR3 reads CASSPPPGPEAFF. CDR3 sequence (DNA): TGTGCCAGCAGCCCACCCCCGGGCCCTGAAGCTTTCTTT. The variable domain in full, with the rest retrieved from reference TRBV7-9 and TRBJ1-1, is DTGVSQNPRHKITKRGQNVTFRCDPISEHNRLYWYRQTLGQGPEFLTYFQNEAQLEKSRLLSDRFSAERPKGSFSTLEIQRTEQGDSAMYLCASSPPPGPEAFFGQGTRLTVV.

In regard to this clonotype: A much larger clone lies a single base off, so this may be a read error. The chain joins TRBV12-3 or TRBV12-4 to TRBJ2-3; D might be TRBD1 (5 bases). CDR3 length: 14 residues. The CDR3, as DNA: TGTGCCAGCACCCCACAAGTTAGCACAGGTACGCAGTATTTT. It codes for CASTPQVSTGTQYF.

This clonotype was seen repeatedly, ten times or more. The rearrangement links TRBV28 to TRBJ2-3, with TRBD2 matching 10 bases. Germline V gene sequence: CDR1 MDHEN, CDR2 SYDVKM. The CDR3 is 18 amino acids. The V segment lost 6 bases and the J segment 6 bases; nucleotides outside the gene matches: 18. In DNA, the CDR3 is TGTGCCAGCAGCCTAGGACCTGGACTAGCGGCGCTAGGGGATACGCAGTATTTT. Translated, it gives CASSLGPGLAALGDTQYF. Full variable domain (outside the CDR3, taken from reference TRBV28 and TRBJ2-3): DVKVTQSSRYLVKRTGEKVFLECVQDMDHENMFWYRQDPGLGLRLIYFSYDVKMKEKGDIPEGYSVSREKKERFSLILESASTNQTSMYLCASSLGPGLAALGDTQYFGPGTRLTVL.

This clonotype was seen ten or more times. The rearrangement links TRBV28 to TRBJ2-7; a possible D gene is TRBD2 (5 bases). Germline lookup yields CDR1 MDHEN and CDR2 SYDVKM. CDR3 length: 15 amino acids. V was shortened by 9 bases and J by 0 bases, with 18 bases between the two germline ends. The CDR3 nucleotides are TGTGCCAGTGAGTCTTGGACTTCAGACTCCTACGAGCAGTACTTC. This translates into CASESWTSDSYEQYF.

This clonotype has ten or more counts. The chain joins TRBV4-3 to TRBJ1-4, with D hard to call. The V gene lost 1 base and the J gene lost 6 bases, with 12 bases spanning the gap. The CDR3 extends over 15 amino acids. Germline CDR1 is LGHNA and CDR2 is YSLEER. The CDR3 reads CASSQGMSAYEKLFF. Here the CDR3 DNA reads TGCGCCAGCAGCCAAGGGATGTCAGCCTATGAAAAACTGTTTTTT.

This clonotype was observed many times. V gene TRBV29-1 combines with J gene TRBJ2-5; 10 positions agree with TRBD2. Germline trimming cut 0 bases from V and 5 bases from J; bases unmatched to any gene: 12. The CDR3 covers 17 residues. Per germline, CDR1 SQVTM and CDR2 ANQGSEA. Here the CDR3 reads CSVEDSSSGRFFETQYF. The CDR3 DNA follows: TGCAGCGTTGAAGATAGTTCTAGCGGGAGATTTTTTGAGACCCAGTACTTC.

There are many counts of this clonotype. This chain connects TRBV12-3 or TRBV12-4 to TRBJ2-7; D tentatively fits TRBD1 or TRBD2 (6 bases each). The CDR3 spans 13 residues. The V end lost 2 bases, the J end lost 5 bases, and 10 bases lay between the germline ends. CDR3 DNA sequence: TGTGCCAGCAGTTTAACGGGGGCCAACGAGCAGTACTTC. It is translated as CASSLTGANEQYF.

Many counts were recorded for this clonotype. The CDR3 DNA sequence: TGTGCCAGCAGCTTATTATCTACACCTGGCACAGATACGCAGTATTTT. Translation: CASSLLSTPGTDTQYF. V is TRBV7-9 and J is TRBJ2-3, with unresolved D. The ends were cut back, 2 bases at V and 1 base at J, with 13 bases in the middle. Germline assignment: CDR1 SEHNR and CDR2 FQNEAQ (reference sequence). This CDR3 has 16 amino acids.

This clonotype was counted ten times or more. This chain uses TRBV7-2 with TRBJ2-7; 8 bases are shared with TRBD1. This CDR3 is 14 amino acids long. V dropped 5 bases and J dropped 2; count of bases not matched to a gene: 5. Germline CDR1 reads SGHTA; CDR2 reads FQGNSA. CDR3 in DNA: TGTGCCAGCAGCCGGGACAGGCGAGCCTACGAGCAGTACTTC. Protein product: CASSRDRRAYEQYF.